Given below is one T cell receptor (beta chain) in context. These data are taken from a study of blood T cell repertoires in COVID-19. Assay: immunoSEQ multiplex PCR; the TCRdb copy retains only in-frame clones and omits some. The profile shows about 350,000 clones, roughly 90% of them singletons. The CDR3 is made up of 17 amino acids. Germline CDR1 PRHDT, CDR2 FYEKMQ (reference sequence). V shed 5 bases and J 4 bases; nucleotides not matched to a gene: 11. The V gene is TRBV13, the J gene TRBJ2-5; 12 bases line up with TRBD2. The material sequenced was peripheral blood. The receptor was isolated from a woman aged 55 to 70 with COVID-19, enrolled during active disease. CDR3 DNA sequence: TGTGCCAGCAGCGCTCGACGACTAGCGGGGGAACGAGAGACCCAGTACTTC. Translated: CASSARRLAGERETQYF.